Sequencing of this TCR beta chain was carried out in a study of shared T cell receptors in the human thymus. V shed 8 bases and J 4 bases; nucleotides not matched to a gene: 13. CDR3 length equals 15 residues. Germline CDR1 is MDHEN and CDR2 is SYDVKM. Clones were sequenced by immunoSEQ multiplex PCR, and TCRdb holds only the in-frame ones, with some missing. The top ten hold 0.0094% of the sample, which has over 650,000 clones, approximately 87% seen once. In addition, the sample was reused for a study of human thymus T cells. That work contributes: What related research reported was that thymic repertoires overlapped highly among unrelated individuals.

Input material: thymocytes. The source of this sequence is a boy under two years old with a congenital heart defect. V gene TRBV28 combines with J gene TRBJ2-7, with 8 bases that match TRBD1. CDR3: CASRPPGQEIYEQYF. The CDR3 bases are TGTGCCAGCCGACCCCCGGGACAGGAGATTTACGAGCAGTACTTC. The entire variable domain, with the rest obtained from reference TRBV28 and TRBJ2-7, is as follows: DVKVTQSSRYLVKRTGEKVFLECVQDMDHENMFWYRQDPGLGLRLIYFSYDVKMKEKGDIPEGYSVSREKKERFSLILESASTNQTSMYLCASRPPGQEIYEQYFGPGTRLTVT.